These 8 T cell receptor beta chains originate from one sample sequenced in a study of blood T cells in healthy people across ages. A J-beta primer mix and a sample-barcoded 5' primer were used in a second PCR of roughly 7 to 12 cycles. TCRdb re-derived calls from the 5' RACE reads in MiXCR, one entry per CDR3 protein. The sample yields around 1.5 million distinct CDR3 sequences, roughly 32% seen once. Sequenced sample: blood. Receptors were obtained from a woman younger than 45 in good health.

In regard to this clonotype: This may be a read error: a much more frequent sequence differs by one nucleotide. The CDR3, as DNA: TGCGCCAGCAACAATGACCAAACAGGTCAGGGCACAGATACGCAGTATTTT. It encodes CASNNDQTGQGTDTQYF. V gene TRBV4-1 combines with J gene TRBJ2-3; weak D call: TRBD1 (5 bases). The length of the CDR3 is 17 residues. The V end lost 7 bases, the J end lost 1 base, and 21 bases lay between the germline ends. The germline V gene encodes CDR1 MGHRA and CDR2 YSYEKL.

This clonotype was seen only a few times. V gene TRBV5-1 combines with J gene TRBJ2-6, with unresolved D. V was pared by 4 bases and J by 0 bases, with 8 bases between. Per the germline V gene, CDR1 is SGHRS and CDR2 is YFSETQ. CDR3 size: 15 residues. As DNA, the CDR3 is TGCGCCAGCAGCACCTACAGCTCTGGGGCCAACGTCCTGACTTTC. Its translation is CASSTYSSGANVLTF.

Points on this clonotype: A much larger clone is a single base away; this may be a read error. The genes are TRBV20-1 and TRBJ2-2; TRBD2 agrees at 7 bases. The germline V gene has CDR1 DFQATT and CDR2 SNEGSKA (reference sequence). The CDR3 contains 15 residues. CDR3 in amino acids: CSVRVGRGGTGELFF. The CDR3 region has the DNA TGCAGTGTTAGAGTGGGGAGGGGCGGAACCGGGGAGCTGTTTTTT.

The J gene is TRBJ2-7, the V gene TRBV2; 8 bases are a match to TRBD1. J gave up 3 bases and V 10 bases, and 11 bases lay outside the gene matches. The germline V gene encodes CDR1 SNHLY and CDR2 FYNNEI. The CDR3 loop spans 14 amino acids. CDR3 bases: TGTGCCACCATAGGAGGACAGGGAGACTACGAGCAGTACTTC. This gives the protein CATIGGQGDYEQYF.

This chain joins TRBV13 and TRBJ2-3; no definite D call. V dropped 6 bases and J dropped 2 bases, with 12 bases sitting between them. The CDR3 consists of 14 residues. The germline V gene has CDR1 PRHDT and CDR2 FYEKMQ (reference sequence). The CDR3 loop is CASSYTQDTDTQYF. Written as DNA, the CDR3 is TGTGCCAGCAGTTACACTCAGGACACAGATACGCAGTATTTT. The whole variable domain, remainder taken from reference TRBV13 and TRBJ2-3, is AAGVIQSPRHLIKEKRETATLKCYPIPRHDTVYWYQQGPGQDPQFLISFYEKMQSDKGSIPDRFSAQQFSDYHSELNMSSLELGDSALYFCASSYTQDTDTQYFGPGTRLTVL.

This rearrangement joins TRBV12-3 or TRBV12-4 to TRBJ1-2; D is undetermined. The CDR3 covers 14 residues. Trimming took 6 bases from V and 7 from J, leaving 18 bases between them. CDR3 loop: CASSRTDLSGGYTF. The CDR3 DNA reads as TGTGCCAGCAGCCGGACGGACCTATCCGGTGGCTACACCTTC.

A few counts support this clonotype. The CDR3 sequence: CASSEAASRDEQFF. In DNA form, the CDR3 reads TGTGCCAGCAGTGAAGCGGCTAGCCGGGATGAGCAGTTCTTC. This chain joins TRBV6-1 and TRBJ2-1; D possibly corresponds to TRBD2 (5 bases). CDR3 length equals 14 residues. Germline assignment: CDR1 MNHNS and CDR2 SASEGT. The ends were cut back, 0 bases at V and 8 bases at J, with 11 bases in the middle.

This clonotype turned up a few times. J is TRBJ2-7 and V is TRBV5-5; tentative D call: TRBD1 (6 bases). V lost 0 bases and J lost 4, with 17 bases in between. This CDR3 is built from 16 residues. Per the germline V gene, CDR1 is SGHKS and CDR2 is YYEKEE (reference sequence). The CDR3 loop is CASSLAVGTSVYEQYF. The CDR3 DNA follows: TGTGCCAGCAGCTTGGCCGTCGGGACAAGTGTGTACGAGCAGTACTTC.